This TCR beta chain was sequenced for a study of naive and memory T cell subsets. Study results and limitations: Each distinct alpha or beta sequence counts as one clonotype.

Two oligonucleotides, mixed equimolar, formed the beta constant-region primer covering TRBC1 and TRBC2. The ligated cDNA underwent four PCR rounds using SP2 and nested alpha and beta constant-region primers. TCRdb reprocessed the UMI-ligation and nested PCR reads with MiXCR, giving one entry per CDR3 protein. The sample carries approximately 82,000 distinct CDR3 sequences, over 7% recorded once. The J segment lost 4 bases and the V segment lost 8 bases, leaving 10 bases of the junction unmatched. CDR1 and CDR2 (germline): GTSNPN, SVGIG (reference sequence). This CDR3 is built from 13 residues. A word on this clonotype: The antigen is unknown.

The specimen sequenced was central memory CD4+ T cells from blood. The TCR was taken from a human donor in good health. V usage is TRBV30 and J usage is TRBJ1-1, with 7 bases fitting TRBD1. DNA of the CDR3: TGTGCCGGACGAGGGGACAGCCGCACTGAAGCTTTCTTT. Residues: CAGRGDSRTEAFF. The full variable domain, with the rest looked up from reference TRBV30 and TRBJ1-1, is SQTIHQWPATLVQPVGSPLSLECTVEGTSNPNLYWYRQAAGRGLQLLFYSVGIGQISSEVPQNLSASRPQDRQFILSSKKLLLSDSGFYLCAGRGDSRTEAFFGQGTRLTVV.